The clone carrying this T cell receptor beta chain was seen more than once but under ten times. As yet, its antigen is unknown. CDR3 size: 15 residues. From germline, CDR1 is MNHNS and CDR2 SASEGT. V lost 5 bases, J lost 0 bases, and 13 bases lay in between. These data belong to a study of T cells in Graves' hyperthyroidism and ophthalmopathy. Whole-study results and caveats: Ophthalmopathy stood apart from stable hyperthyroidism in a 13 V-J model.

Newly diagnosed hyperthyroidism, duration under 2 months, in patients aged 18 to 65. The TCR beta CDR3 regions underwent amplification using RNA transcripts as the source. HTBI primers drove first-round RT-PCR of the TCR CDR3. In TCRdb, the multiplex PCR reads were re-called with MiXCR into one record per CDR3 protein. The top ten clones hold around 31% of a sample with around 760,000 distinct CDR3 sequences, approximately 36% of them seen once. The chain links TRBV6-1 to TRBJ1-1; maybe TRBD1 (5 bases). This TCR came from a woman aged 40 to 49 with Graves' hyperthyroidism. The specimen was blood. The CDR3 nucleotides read TGTGCCAGCAGTTCTGCAGGGAGTATGAACACTGAAGCTTTCTTT. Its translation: CASSSAGSMNTEAFF.